This is a list of T cell receptor beta chains from one sample in a study of CD8+CD57+ T cells in acquired aplastic anemia. TCRdb ran MiXCR on the reads and lists one entry per CDR3 protein. Of 200,000 to 250,000 distinct CDR3 sequences listed, approximately 60% are singletons. The specimen sequenced was sorted CD4+, CD8+, or CD8+CD57+ T cells (not recorded which) from PBMCs. Receptors originate from a human donor in good health. CDR3s include the opening cysteine and the closing phenylalanine or tryptophan. D genes are given only for firm matches. Some rows mark clone size as missing; the rest say once, few, many or name a class of expanded clone.

D gene: TRBD2; J gene: TRBJ2-3; clone size: NA; V gene: TRBV15; CDR3 DNA: TGTGCCACACGGCCCGGACTAGCGGGGGGATCAATCACAGATACGCAGTATTTT; CDR3 protein: CATRPGLAGGSITDTQYF
D gene: TRBD1; J gene: TRBJ2-5; clone size: NA; V gene: TRBV7-9; CDR3 DNA: TGTGCCAGCCTCTACGGGACAGGGCGGGAGACCCAGTACTTC; CDR3 protein: CASLYGTGRETQYF
D gene: TRBD2; J gene: TRBJ2-7; clone size: few; V gene: TRBV10-1; CDR3 DNA: TGCGCCAGCAGTTCTAGCGGTCCCTACGAGCAGTACTTC; CDR3 protein: CASSSSGPYEQYF
D gene: NA; J gene: TRBJ2-5; clone size: NA; V gene: TRBV5-6; CDR3 DNA: TGTGCCAGCAGCCACACGACTAGAGTGGAGACCCAGTACTTC; CDR3 protein: CASSHTTRVETQYF
D gene: NA; J gene: TRBJ2-7; clone size: few; V gene: TRBV20-1; CDR3 DNA: TGCAGTGCTATCAATGCCGAGAGAAGCTCCTACGAGCAGTACTTC; CDR3 protein: CSAINAERSSYEQYF
D gene: NA; J gene: TRBJ1-1; clone size: NA; V gene: TRBV2; CDR3 DNA: TGTGCCAGCACGCCACTCATGAACACTGAAGCTTTCTTT; CDR3 protein: CASTPLMNTEAFF
D gene: TRBD1; J gene: TRBJ1-6; clone size: many; V gene: TRBV19; CDR3 DNA: TGTGCCAGTAGTATGTTGGGACAGGGGGCGAAAAATTCACCCCTCCACTTT; CDR3 protein: CASSMLGQGAKNSPLHF
D gene: TRBD2; J gene: TRBJ2-7; clone size: NA; V gene: TRBV2; CDR3 DNA: TGTGCCTGCAAGACTAGCGGGGGGCCGGAGCAGTACTTC; CDR3 protein: CACKTSGGPEQYF
D gene: NA; J gene: TRBJ1-1; clone size: many; V gene: TRBV19; CDR3 DNA: TGTGCCAGTAGTATTGGCAGGGTGTTTGCTGAAGCTTTCTTT; CDR3 protein: CASSIGRVFAEAFF
D gene: NA; J gene: TRBJ2-2; clone size: NA; V gene: TRBV24-1; CDR3 DNA: TGTGCCACCAGTGACCTAGACAGGAGCGGGGAGCTGTTTTTT; CDR3 protein: CATSDLDRSGELFF
D gene: NA; J gene: TRBJ2-1; clone size: NA; V gene: TRBV5-4; CDR3 DNA: TGTGCCAGCAGCTTAGGTAGATCGGATGAGCAGTTCTTC; CDR3 protein: CASSLGRSDEQFF
D gene: NA; J gene: TRBJ2-3; clone size: NA; V gene: TRBV11-3; CDR3 DNA: TGTGCCTGCAGCTTAGATGGGGAGGATACGCAGTATTTT; CDR3 protein: CACSLDGEDTQYF
D gene: NA; J gene: TRBJ1-1; clone size: NA; V gene: TRBV20-1; CDR3 DNA: TGCAGTGCTAGGGCCCTGGGGGGGCTGAACACTGAAGCTTTCTTT; CDR3 protein: CSARALGGLNTEAFF
D gene: NA; J gene: TRBJ1-1; clone size: NA; V gene: TRBV29-1; CDR3 DNA: TGCAGCGTTGGCGGGTTTGTCCGAGGCACTGAAGCTTTCTTT; CDR3 protein: CSVGGFVRGTEAFF
D gene: NA; J gene: TRBJ1-2; clone size: many; V gene: TRBV24-1; CDR3 DNA: TGTGCCACCAGTGATGCGGGGGGTTTAACTAACTATGGCTACACCTTC; CDR3 protein: CATSDAGGLTNYGYTF
D gene: TRBD1; J gene: TRBJ2-1; clone size: many; V gene: TRBV6-1; CDR3 DNA: TGTGCCAGCAGTGCAATACCTCCCGGGACAGGGGGGAATGAGCAGTTCTTC; CDR3 protein: CASSAIPPGTGGNEQFF
D gene: TRBD1; J gene: TRBJ2-7; clone size: NA; V gene: TRBV7-3; CDR3 DNA: TGTGCCAGCAGCCAAGCGAGACAGGGGGCGTACGAGCAGTACTTC; CDR3 protein: CASSQARQGAYEQYF
D gene: NA; J gene: TRBJ1-1; clone size: NA; V gene: TRBV5-1; CDR3 DNA: TGCGCCAGCAGCTTGGGGGCAGGGGATGAAGCTTTCTTT; CDR3 protein: CASSLGAGDEAFF
D gene: NA; J gene: TRBJ1-6; clone size: once; V gene: TRBV7-8; CDR3 DNA: TGTGCCAGCAGCTTAAATCGAGGGAGTAATCAGCCCCTCCACTTT; CDR3 protein: CASSLNRGSNQPLHF
D gene: NA; J gene: TRBJ1-2; clone size: NA; V gene: TRBV2; CDR3 DNA: TGTGCCAGTGGCGGAGGTAATCGGGGCGGCTACACCTTC; CDR3 protein: CASGGGNRGGYTF
D gene: NA; J gene: TRBJ1-1; clone size: NA; V gene: TRBV9; CDR3 DNA: TGTGCCAGCAGCGTAGACCACAGCAGGAACACTGAAGCTTTCTTT; CDR3 protein: CASSVDHSRNTEAFF
D gene: TRBD1; J gene: TRBJ1-6; clone size: few; V gene: TRBV6-2/TRBV6-3; CDR3 DNA: TGTGCCAGCGGACAGGGGGCGAATTCACCCCTCCACTTT; CDR3 protein: CASGQGANSPLHF
D gene: TRBD1; J gene: TRBJ1-2; clone size: NA; V gene: TRBV24-1; CDR3 DNA: TGTGCCACCAGTGATTCCGGACAGGGCTTAAAAGGCTACACCTTC; CDR3 protein: CATSDSGQGLKGYTF
D gene: NA; J gene: TRBJ1-1; clone size: NA; V gene: TRBV7-6; CDR3 DNA: TGTGCCAGCAGCTTAGTCCCTAGGACTAGCGGGCCATGGAACACTGAAGCTTTCTTT; CDR3 protein: CASSLVPRTSGPWNTEAFF
D gene: TRBD1; J gene: TRBJ2-1; clone size: NA; V gene: TRBV7-3; CDR3 DNA: TGTGCCAGCAGCCCTGACAGGGGGGTCTACAATGAGCAGTTCTTC; CDR3 protein: CASSPDRGVYNEQFF
D gene: TRBD1; J gene: TRBJ2-3; clone size: once; V gene: TRBV12-3/TRBV12-4; CDR3 DNA: TGTGCCAGCAGAACATCAAGTACGGGACAGCGAGATCCGCAGTATTTT; CDR3 protein: CASRTSSTGQRDPQYF
D gene: NA; J gene: TRBJ2-3; clone size: once; V gene: TRBV24-1; CDR3 DNA: TGTGCCACCAGCGAATGGGGCACCACAGATACGCAGTATTTT; CDR3 protein: CATSEWGTTDTQYF
D gene: NA; J gene: TRBJ2-1; clone size: NA; V gene: TRBV5-4; CDR3 DNA: TGTGCCAGCAGCTTGGTGGGGAGCTCCTACAATGAGCAGTTCTTC; CDR3 protein: CASSLVGSSYNEQFF
D gene: NA; J gene: TRBJ1-1; clone size: NA; V gene: TRBV2; CDR3 DNA: TGTGCCAGCAGTGAGACAGAAATGAACACTGAAGCGTTCTTT; CDR3 protein: CASSETEMNTEAFF
D gene: TRBD1; J gene: TRBJ2-5; clone size: NA; V gene: TRBV9; CDR3 DNA: TGTGCCAGCAGCCCGGAGGGACAGGCGGGGCAAGAGACCCAGTACTTC; CDR3 protein: CASSPEGQAGQETQYF
D gene: NA; J gene: TRBJ2-7; clone size: many; V gene: TRBV2; CDR3 DNA: TGTGCCAGCAGTTTGACAGAAACCTACGAGCAGTACTTC; CDR3 protein: CASSLTETYEQYF
D gene: TRBD1; J gene: TRBJ2-7; clone size: NA; V gene: TRBV20-1; CDR3 DNA: TGCAGTGCTAGAGAAACAGGGGGCGACGAGCAGTACTTC; CDR3 protein: CSARETGGDEQYF
D gene: NA; J gene: TRBJ2-6; clone size: NA; V gene: TRBV2; CDR3 DNA: TGTGCCAGCAGTGAGAGGAAAGGGATCAGTACCTCTGGGGCCAACGTCCTGACTTTC; CDR3 protein: CASSERKGISTSGANVLTF
D gene: TRBD1; J gene: TRBJ2-2; clone size: NA; V gene: TRBV6-6; CDR3 DNA: TGTGCCATCACACAGGGGGAAGGCGGGGAGCTGTTTTTT; CDR3 protein: CAITQGEGGELFF
D gene: NA; J gene: TRBJ1-2; clone size: NA; V gene: TRBV7-9; CDR3 DNA: TGTGCCAGCAGCTCTACAGGAGAGGGGACTCGTGGCTACACCTTC; CDR3 protein: CASSSTGEGTRGYTF
D gene: NA; J gene: TRBJ2-7; clone size: many; V gene: TRBV5-1; CDR3 DNA: TGCGCCAGCAGCTTGGACCGGACAGATACCTACGAGCAGTACTTC; CDR3 protein: CASSLDRTDTYEQYF
D gene: NA; J gene: TRBJ1-1; clone size: NA; V gene: TRBV2; CDR3 DNA: TGTGCCAGCAAGGGGCCTGAAGCTTTCTTT; CDR3 protein: CASKGPEAFF
D gene: NA; J gene: TRBJ2-3; clone size: NA; V gene: TRBV10-3; CDR3 DNA: TGTGCCATCAGTCGAGACGGAGATACGCAGTATTTT; CDR3 protein: CAISRDGDTQYF
D gene: TRBD1; J gene: TRBJ2-7; clone size: NA; V gene: TRBV6-1; CDR3 DNA: TGTGCCAGCAGTGACCCTCCGACAGGGAGAGTATACGAGCAGTACTTC; CDR3 protein: CASSDPPTGRVYEQYF
D gene: NA; J gene: TRBJ1-2; clone size: few; V gene: TRBV20-1; CDR3 DNA: TGCAGTGCCAAACGGGACACCGCAATCTATGGCTACACCTTC; CDR3 protein: CSAKRDTAIYGYTF
D gene: NA; J gene: TRBJ2-7; clone size: NA; V gene: TRBV10-3; CDR3 DNA: TGTGCCATCAGGGGAAGTGAGCCCTACGAGCAGTACTTC; CDR3 protein: CAIRGSEPYEQYF
D gene: TRBD2; J gene: TRBJ2-1; clone size: NA; V gene: TRBV6-4; CDR3 DNA: TGTGCCAGCAGTCCCGGGACTAGCGGGATTAATGAGCAGTTCTTC; CDR3 protein: CASSPGTSGINEQFF
D gene: NA; J gene: TRBJ2-5; clone size: few; V gene: TRBV6-6; CDR3 DNA: TGTGCCAGCAGGCATGGGGGAGAGACCCAGTACTTC; CDR3 protein: CASRHGGETQYF
D gene: TRBD1; J gene: TRBJ2-7; clone size: NA; V gene: TRBV7-2; CDR3 DNA: TGTGCCAGCAGCTTAAGTCCGGACAGGGGATCTTACGAGCAGTACTTC; CDR3 protein: CASSLSPDRGSYEQYF
D gene: NA; J gene: TRBJ2-7; clone size: NA; V gene: TRBV11-2; CDR3 DNA: TGCGCCGGCAACCCAGGGGCGACAGGAACCTACGAGCAGTACTTC; CDR3 protein: CAGNPGATGTYEQYF
D gene: NA; J gene: TRBJ2-1; clone size: many; V gene: TRBV9; CDR3 DNA: TGTGCCAGCAACCCAGGCTCGTCCTACAATGAGCAGTTCTTC; CDR3 protein: CASNPGSSYNEQFF
D gene: NA; J gene: TRBJ1-2; clone size: NA; V gene: TRBV6-5; CDR3 DNA: TGTGCCAGCAGTGATGTACTTAACTATGGCTACACCTTC; CDR3 protein: CASSDVLNYGYTF
D gene: TRBD2; J gene: TRBJ2-1; clone size: NA; V gene: TRBV20-1; CDR3 DNA: TGCAGTGCTAGAGATCGGCTAGCGGGCAATGAGCAGTTCTTC; CDR3 protein: CSARDRLAGNEQFF
D gene: NA; J gene: TRBJ1-1; clone size: NA; V gene: TRBV9; CDR3 DNA: TGTGCCAGCAGCGTCGAGTACATGAACACTGAAGCTTTCTTT; CDR3 protein: CASSVEYMNTEAFF
D gene: TRBD1; J gene: TRBJ1-4; clone size: NA; V gene: TRBV5-1; CDR3 DNA: TGCGCCAGCAGCTTGGGGGACAGGGAAAGTGAAAAACTGTTTTTT; CDR3 protein: CASSLGDRESEKLFF
D gene: NA; J gene: TRBJ1-1; clone size: NA; V gene: TRBV24-1; CDR3 DNA: TGTGCCACCAGTGAAAGGGGCCAAGCTTTCTTT; CDR3 protein: CATSERGQAFF
D gene: NA; J gene: TRBJ2-1; clone size: NA; V gene: TRBV29-1; CDR3 DNA: TGCAGCGTTCAAAGGTCAAGCTCCTACAATGAGCAGTTTTTC; CDR3 protein: CSVQRSSSYNEQFF
D gene: NA; J gene: TRBJ2-7; clone size: many; V gene: TRBV4-2; CDR3 DNA: TGTGCCAGCAGCCAAGCCAGTTCCTACGAGCAGTACTTC; CDR3 protein: CASSQASSYEQYF
D gene: NA; J gene: TRBJ1-2; clone size: NA; V gene: TRBV9; CDR3 DNA: TGTGCCAGCAGCGTAGTGGGGCGGTCCGGCTACACCTTC; CDR3 protein: CASSVVGRSGYTF